The T cell receptor beta chain described here comes from a study of T cells in Graves' hyperthyroidism and ophthalmopathy. Study-wide results and limits: Expanded thyroid clonotypes (above 0.001) were mostly also found in blood. The model made its ophthalmopathy prediction, and onset followed a median 6.5 months later.

Each patient was aged 18 to 65 and had newly diagnosed hyperthyroidism of under 2 months' duration. PBMCs were obtained from roughly 10 ml fresh peripheral blood. The source material, RNA transcripts, was used to amplify TCR beta CDR3 regions. The TCR CDR3 first-round RT-PCR relied on the HTBI primer set. One entry per CDR3 protein results from TCRdb running MiXCR on the multiplex PCR reads. The sample lists roughly 710,000 distinct CDR3 sequences; roughly 32% were seen once. This clonotype was observed a handful of times. Antigen unknown. Germline is not matched at one junction end, which may reflect a read error. The CDR3 extends over 16 amino acids. Germline CDR1 ENHRY, CDR2 SYGVKD.

The TCR originated in a middle-aged woman with Graves' hyperthyroidism. The V gene is TRBV10-3, the J gene TRBJ2-7; 9 positions match TRBD2. Specimen: blood. DNA of the CDR3: TGTGCCAGCAGTTACGGTGAGAGCGGGGGGCCCTACGAGCAGTACTTC. This codes for CASSYGESGGPYEQYF.